This entry lists 18 T cell receptor beta chains sequenced from one sample in a study of T cell repertoires in cytomegalovirus infection. TCRdb redid the calling of the reads with MiXCR, one entry per CDR3 protein. This table has roughly 230,000 distinct CDR3 sequences, about a sixth appearing once. Sequencing was performed on CD8+ T cells from PBMCs. The source is a human donor in good health (CMV status not recorded). Some clones in this sample may be carry-over from other donors' samples.

This clonotype appeared many times. The CDR3 DNA follows: TGTGCCAGCAGTCTCGGACACACGTCCTACGAGCAGTACTTC. Its translation is CASSLGHTSYEQYF. J is TRBJ2-7 and V is TRBV12-3 or TRBV12-4; D is possibly TRBD1 (5 bases). This CDR3 has 14 residues. Trimming took off 5 bases at V and 1 base at J, with 12 bases between the two ends.

This clonotype appeared many times. The gene calls are TRBV7-8 and TRBJ1-1, with a weak D call TRBD1 (5 bases). Germline loops: CDR1 SGHVS, CDR2 FQNEAQ. V was pared by 4 bases and J by 0 bases, with 6 bases between. The CDR3 runs 13 residues. In nucleotides, the CDR3 is TGTGCCAGCAGCTCAGGGCTGAACACTGAAGCTTTCTTT. It yields the protein CASSSGLNTEAFF.

This clonotype was found a few times. The V gene is TRBV14, the J gene TRBJ2-2; no reliable D call. Germline CDR1 SGHDN, CDR2 FVKESK. V lost 4 bases, J lost 1 base, and 16 bases lay in between. CDR3 length: 17 amino acids. The CDR3 DNA is TGTGCCAGCAGCCCACGACCGGACGGAGAGAACACCGGGGAGCTGTTTTTT. Amino acids: CASSPRPDGENTGELFF.

The sample holds a few counts of this clonotype. The chain links TRBV19 to TRBJ2-1, with no clear D. Trimming removed 5 bases from V and 9 bases from J, with 17 bases in between. The CDR3 has 14 amino acids. CDR1 is LNHDA and CDR2 is SQIVND in the germline V gene (reference sequence). CDR3 DNA: TGTGCCAGTAGTGTCGCACCCGTTGGCACTGAGCAGTTCTTC. It specifies CASSVAPVGTEQFF.

As DNA, the CDR3 is TGTGCCAGCAGCGGGACGGCTGGAACGGAAGCTTTCTTT. Translated, it gives CASSGTAGTEAFF. This chain joins TRBV7-3 and TRBJ1-1, with TRBD1 as a possible D gene (5 bases). Germline lookup yields CDR1 SGHTA and CDR2 FQGTGA. Trimming left V 5 bases short and J 8 bases short, with 15 bases between. The CDR3 totals 13 residues.

This clonotype was detected a few times. The rearrangement uses TRBV29-1 and TRBJ2-7; 7 positions match TRBD1. The length of the CDR3 is 13 residues. Per the germline V gene, CDR1 is SQVTM and CDR2 is ANQGSEA. Unmatched junction bases numbered 2, after V lost 0 bases and J lost 3 bases. The CDR3 DNA follows: TGCAGCGTTGAAGAGGGACAGAGCTACGAGCAGTACTTC. Its protein product is CSVEEGQSYEQYF.

Comments on this clonotype: The junction departs from the called germline gene at one end, perhaps through a read error. The V and J genes are TRBV29-1 and TRBJ1-2; D remains unclear. Germline V gene data show CDR1 as SQVTM and CDR2 as ANQGSEA. The CDR3 spans 10 residues. CDR3: CSVEDWARNF. CDR3 in DNA: TGCAGCGTTGAAGATTGGGCACGAAACTTC.

This clonotype has a handful of counts. The rearrangement links TRBV6-2 or TRBV6-3 to TRBJ2-2, with D unclear. The germline V and J ends were trimmed by 5 bases and 0 bases, with 16 bases remaining between them. Germline V gives CDR1 MNHEY, CDR2 SVGEGT. The CDR3 extends over 17 amino acids. Written as DNA, the CDR3 is TGTGCCAGCAGTGCCGCGCGGTCTGGTCCGAACACCGGGGAGCTGTTTTTT. Protein product: CASSAARSGPNTGELFF.

The chain carries TRBV29-1 and TRBJ2-6, with 8 bases that match TRBD2. CDR1 and CDR2 from the germline V gene are SQVTM and ANQGSEA. The CDR3 length is 20 residues. J lost 0 bases, V lost 6 bases, and 19 bases had no gene match. The CDR3 protein is CSVDTSSAGGYRSGANVLTF. CDR3 nucleotides: TGCAGCGTCGATACATCTAGCGCGGGGGGCTACCGCTCTGGGGCCAACGTCCTGACTTTC.

This clonotype was counted ten times or more. This chain uses TRBV7-8 with TRBJ2-2; no clear D. V dropped 0 bases and J dropped 4 bases, with 6 bases sitting between them. This CDR3 spans 14 amino acids. The V gene's germline CDR1 is SGHVS and CDR2 FQNEAQ. CDR3 amino acids: CASSLALGTGELFF. The CDR3 region has the DNA TGTGCCAGCAGCTTAGCGCTTGGCACCGGGGAGCTGTTTTTT.

The chain links TRBV28 to TRBJ1-2, with D tentatively TRBD1 (5 bases). The V gene lost 3 bases and the J gene lost 6 bases, with 17 bases spanning the gap. This CDR3 has 15 residues. The germline CDR1 and CDR2 sequences are MDHEN and SYDVKM. CDR3 sequence (DNA): TGTGCCAGCAGTTTTCGGGGACTCCCCCGCCATGGCTACACCTTC. As protein: CASSFRGLPRHGYTF.

This clonotype was seen a handful of times. V usage is TRBV12-3 or TRBV12-4 and J usage is TRBJ1-4, with 7 bases matching TRBD1. The CDR3 length is 14 residues. The J segment lost 4 bases and the V segment lost 6 bases, leaving 5 bases of the junction unmatched. The CDR3 protein is CASSDQGGNEKLFF. CDR3 in DNA: TGTGCCAGCAGCGACCAGGGGGGTAATGAAAAACTGTTTTTT.

This clonotype was counted only a few times. The gene calls are TRBV6-8 and TRBJ1-6; 7 bases align to TRBD1. CDR3 size: 15 residues. Germline CDR1 reads MNHGY; CDR2 reads SAAAGT. With 3 bases clipped from V and 6 bases from J, the junction kept 5 bases outside the gene matches. Here the CDR3 reads CASSYEGARNSPLHF. CDR3 coding DNA: TGTGCCAGCAGTTATGAGGGGGCCCGTAATTCACCCCTCCACTTT.

This clonotype was counted only a few times. This chain uses TRBV7-6 with TRBJ2-1, with D possibly TRBD1 on 6 matching bases. Trimming took 4 bases from V and 4 from J, leaving 8 bases between them. The V gene's germline CDR1 is SGHVS and CDR2 FNYEAQ. CDR3 size: 13 residues. Here the CDR3 reads CASSYGQYNEQFF. In nucleotides, the CDR3 is TGTGCCAGCAGCTACGGACAGTACAATGAGCAGTTCTTC.

The chain employs TRBV4-1 and TRBJ2-1; possible D gene TRBD1, 6 bases. From germline, CDR1 is MGHRA and CDR2 YSYEKL. CDR3 size: 15 residues. V lost 6 bases and J 3 bases, leaving 15 bases between the germline ends. CDR3 amino acids: CASSLGQSLYNEQFF. The CDR3 nucleotides are TGCGCCAGCAGTCTCGGACAGTCACTCTACAATGAGCAGTTCTTC.

Many counts were recorded for this clonotype. The chain couples TRBV7-2 to TRBJ2-7; TRBD2 matches 7 bases. The CDR3 runs 14 residues. The ends lost 2 bases at V and 2 bases at J; junction bases unmatched: 3. The germline CDR1 and CDR2 sequences are SGHTA and FQGNSA. CDR3 sequence (DNA): TGTGCCAGCAGCTTACAGCGGGGTACCTACGAGCAGTACTTC. It translates to CASSLQRGTYEQYF.

The sample holds a few counts of this clonotype. The V and J genes are TRBV19 and TRBJ2-7; D perhaps matches TRBD1 (6 bases). The CDR3 spans 13 residues. Trimming removed 5 bases from V and 6 bases from J, with 14 bases in between. CDR1 and CDR2 from the germline V gene are LNHDA and SQIVND (reference sequence). The CDR3 DNA reads as TGTGCCAGTAGTTGGGGACATGGGTCCGAGCAGTACTTC. Protein: CASSWGHGSEQYF.

This clonotype was recorded many times. This rearrangement joins TRBV7-8 to TRBJ2-3, with 9 bases aligning to TRBD2. Looked up from germline, CDR1 is SGHVS and CDR2 is FQNEAQ. The CDR3 consists of 18 residues. V dropped 6 bases and J dropped 2; count of bases not matched to a gene: 15. The CDR3 loop reads CASSFPRAGGRSTDTQYF. The CDR3 DNA is TGTGCCAGCAGTTTTCCCCGGGCGGGGGGGCGGTCCACAGATACGCAGTATTTT.